One T cell receptor (beta chain) is described in this entry. This sample is drawn from a study of blood T cell repertoires in COVID-19. The wider study: Acute and convalescent COVID-19 specimens originated in the United States, Italy and Spain. T cells, B-cell-depleted T cells, or PBMCs provided the cDNA or gDNA that served as material.

Clones were sequenced by immunoSEQ multiplex PCR, and TCRdb holds only the in-frame ones, with some missing. The table includes 250,000 or so clones, 86% detected once. The CDR3 loop spans 14 amino acids. Germline V gives CDR1 LGHDT, CDR2 YNNKEL (reference sequence). Trimming cost V 4 bases and J 2 bases; bases outside gene matches: 4. The chain employs TRBV3-1 (or the pseudogene TRBV3-2) and TRBJ2-5; 7 nucleotides align to TRBD2. This TCR was recovered from a man aged 40-49 years with active or convalescent COVID-19. The specimen sequenced was peripheral blood. CDR3 in amino acids: CASSRAGLQETQYF. The CDR3 nucleotides are TGTGCCAGCAGCCGAGCGGGACTTCAAGAGACCCAGTACTTC.